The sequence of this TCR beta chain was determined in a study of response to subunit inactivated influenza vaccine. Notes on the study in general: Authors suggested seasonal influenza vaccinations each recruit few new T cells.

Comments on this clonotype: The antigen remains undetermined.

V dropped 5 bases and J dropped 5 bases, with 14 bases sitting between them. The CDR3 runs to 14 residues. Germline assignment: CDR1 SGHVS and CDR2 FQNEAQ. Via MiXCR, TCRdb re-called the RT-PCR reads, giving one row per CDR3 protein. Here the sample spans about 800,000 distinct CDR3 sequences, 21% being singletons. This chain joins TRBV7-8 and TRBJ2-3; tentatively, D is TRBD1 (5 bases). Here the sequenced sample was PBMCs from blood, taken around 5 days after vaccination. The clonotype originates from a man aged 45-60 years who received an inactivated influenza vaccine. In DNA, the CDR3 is TGTGCCAGCAGCCGACAGTTACGCAGAGATACGCAGTATTTT. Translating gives CASSRQLRRDTQYF. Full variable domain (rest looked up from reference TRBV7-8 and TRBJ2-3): GAGVSQSPRYKVAKRGQDVALRCDPISGHVSLFWYQQALGQGPEFLTYFQNEAQLDKSGLPSDRFFAERPEGSVSTLKIQRTQQEDSAVYLCASSRQLRRDTQYFGPGTRLTVL.